One sample yielded the 21 T cell receptor beta chains listed below, sequenced in a study of T cell responses to AZD1222 COVID-19 vaccine. Measured with immunoSEQ multiplex PCR; TCRdb has only the in-frame clones, and not every one. In the table there are roughly 180,000 clones, roughly 92% of which are singletons. This specimen consisted of peripheral blood, obtained 28 days after the second AZD1222 dose. These receptors all stem from an adult who received the AZD1222 COVID-19 vaccine.

V is TRBV19 and J is TRBJ2-1; 12 positions match TRBD2. This CDR3 is built from 15 residues. CDR1 and CDR2 (germline): LNHDA, SQIVND (reference sequence). Trimming at V came to 3 bases and at J to 9 bases, leaving 6 bases not matched to a gene. As DNA, the CDR3 is TGTGCCAGTAGTATCCTAGCGGGAGGGCTCGGTGAGCAGTTCTTC. Residues: CASSILAGGLGEQFF.

The V gene is TRBV2, the J gene TRBJ1-2, with a tentative D call TRBD1 (6 bases). Deletions cut 3 bases from V and 1 base from J, with 12 bases between. The CDR3 length is 15 residues. Looked up from germline, CDR1 is SNHLY and CDR2 is FYNNEI. CDR3 amino acids: CASSDQGPINYGYTF. CDR3 nucleotide sequence: TGTGCCAGCAGTGATCAGGGGCCAATTAACTATGGCTACACCTTC.

The J gene is TRBJ1-5, the V gene TRBV6-6, with a tentative D call TRBD1 (5 bases). Trimming removed 2 bases from V and 7 bases from J, with 12 bases in between. This CDR3 has 14 amino acids. Looked up from germline, CDR1 is MNHNY and CDR2 is SVGAGI (reference sequence). The CDR3 DNA reads TGTGCCAGCAGTTACGGTCAGGGCAGGCAGCCCCAGCATTTT. Amino acids: CASSYGQGRQPQHF.

V is TRBV28 and J is TRBJ2-3; 10 nucleotides align to TRBD2. The germline V gene encodes CDR1 MDHEN and CDR2 SYDVKM. V trimming: 6 bases; J trimming: 5 bases; junction bases outside the gene matches: 11. The CDR3 is 16 residues long. Here the CDR3 DNA reads TGTGCCAGCAGCCGGCCAGCGGGAGGGCCTGTAGATACGCAGTATTTT. It codes for CASSRPAGGPVDTQYF.

The table lists this clone with a count of one. V is TRBV27 and J is TRBJ2-1; TRBD1 matches at 7 bases. The CDR3 runs 15 residues. The J segment lost 7 bases and the V segment lost 4 bases, leaving 10 bases of the junction unmatched. Per germline, CDR1 MNHEY and CDR2 SMNVEV (reference sequence). This chain's CDR3 is CASSSRQGGFNEQFF. The CDR3 DNA is TGTGCCAGCAGTTCCCGACAGGGCGGTTTTAATGAGCAGTTCTTC.

The chain uses TRBV11-3 and TRBJ2-4; 15 nucleotides agree with TRBD2. Unmatched junction bases numbered 2, after V lost 5 bases and J lost 0 bases. The CDR3 is made up of 17 amino acids. The germline V gene encodes CDR1 SGHNT and CDR2 YENEEA. CDR3 sequence: CASSPGLAGGAKNIQYF. In nucleotides, the CDR3 is TGTGCCAGCAGCCCGGGACTAGCGGGGGGAGCCAAAAACATTCAGTACTTC.

This chain connects TRBV7-3 to TRBJ1-2; 8 nucleotides agree with TRBD1. The J segment lost 3 bases and the V segment lost 4 bases, leaving 4 bases of the junction unmatched. The length of the CDR3 is 14 residues. Germline V CDR1 and CDR2: SGHTA, FQGTGA. CDR3 sequence (DNA): TGTGCCAGCAGCTCCGACAGGGGAGACTATGGCTACACCTTC. Protein: CASSSDRGDYGYTF.

Concerning this clone itself: Its ends do not fully match the called genes, so a read error is possible. The rearrangement joins TRBV7-7 to TRBJ2-5; a possible D gene is TRBD1 (5 bases). Germline V gene sequence: CDR1 SSHAT, CDR2 FNYEAQ (reference sequence). CDR3 length: 14 residues. The CDR3 DNA reads TGTGCTAGCAGCTTAGTAGGGGCCTCAGAGACCCAGTACTTC. Amino acid sequence: CASSLVGASETQYF.

This sequence joins TRBV7-9 and TRBJ1-5, with TRBD1 matching 7 bases. The CDR3 spans 15 residues. V was clipped by 7 bases and J by 2 bases; unmatched bases: 8. The germline V gene has CDR1 SEHNR and CDR2 FQNEAQ (reference sequence). CDR3 nucleotides: TGTGCCAGCACCCTAGGACAGGAGGGCAATCAGCCCCAGCATTTT. Translation: CASTLGQEGNQPQHF.

The chain carries TRBV12-3 or TRBV12-4 and TRBJ2-5; no reliable D call. The CDR3 spans 13 residues. V was trimmed by 7 bases and J by 2 bases, leaving 11 bases between them. DNA for the CDR3: TGTGCCAGCACTCGGAGTCAGCAAGAGACCCAGTACTTC. Protein: CASTRSQQETQYF.

The chain links TRBV6-4 to TRBJ2-7; maybe TRBD2 (6 bases). This CDR3 is 14 amino acids long. With 10 bases removed from V and 2 bases from J, the gap between germline ends came to 18 bases. Germline V gene data show CDR1 as MRHNA and CDR2 as SNTAGT. CDR3 loop: CATSPNPGAYEQYF. As DNA, the CDR3 is TGTGCCACCTCCCCCAACCCGGGAGCCTACGAGCAGTACTTC.

In its sample, this clone was seen once. The chain links TRBV14 to TRBJ1-2; a possible D gene is TRBD1 (5 bases). The CDR3 length is 14 residues. Per germline, CDR1 SGHDN and CDR2 FVKESK. Trimming stripped 0 bases from V and 8 bases from J, with 13 bases between. CDR3 DNA sequence: TGTGCCAGCAGCCAAGATGGAGGGGTCCTCGGCTACACCTTC. Its translation is CASSQDGGVLGYTF.

This sequence joins TRBV6-5 and TRBJ1-3; tentative D call: TRBD1 (6 bases). Germline-derived CDR1 and CDR2 are MNHEY and SVGAGI. V was trimmed by 9 bases and J by 2 bases, leaving 8 bases between them. CDR3 length: 12 residues. CDR3 nucleotides: TGTGCCAGTAGGACAGCTGGAAACACCATATATTTT. Translated, it gives CASRTAGNTIYF.

This clone showed up just once. The chain employs TRBV7-8 and TRBJ2-2; D not resolved. The germline CDR1 and CDR2 sequences are SGHVS and FQNEAQ. V lost 5 bases to trimming and J lost 6 bases, with 10 bases between them. The CDR3 runs 13 residues. The CDR3 loop is CASSPREAGELFF. The CDR3 nucleotides are TGTGCCAGCAGCCCACGCGAGGCCGGGGAGCTGTTTTTT.

This chain links TRBV29-1 with TRBJ1-3; the D gene is possibly TRBD1 (5 bases). Germline V lookup: CDR1 SQVTM, CDR2 ANQGSEA. The CDR3 spans 15 residues. Trimming left V 3 bases short and J 1 base short, with 13 bases between. The CDR3 is CSVEPGRASGNTIYF. The CDR3 DNA reads TGCAGCGTTGAGCCAGGCAGGGCATCTGGAAACACCATATATTTT.

The chain joins TRBV12-5 to TRBJ1-3; D is undetermined. CDR1 is LGHNT and CDR2 is FRNRAP in the germline V gene. This CDR3 contains 13 residues. V was cut by 8 bases and J by 4 bases, with 12 bases left in between. The CDR3 is CASRGFSGNTIYF. The DNA of the CDR3 is TGTGCTAGTCGAGGGTTCTCAGGAAACACCATATATTTT.

V is TRBV9 and J is TRBJ1-4, with D perhaps TRBD1 (6 bases). The CDR3 spans 16 residues. From germline, CDR1 is SGDLS and CDR2 YYNGEE. The ends were cut back, 7 bases at V and 4 bases at J, with 20 bases in the middle. The CDR3 sequence: CASGRGLNVDNEKLFF. In DNA, the CDR3 is TGTGCCAGCGGGAGGGGGTTAAATGTGGATAATGAAAAACTGTTTTTT.

CDR3 sequence: CASSRNSGGSWETQYF. For the CDR3, the DNA is TGTGCCAGCAGCCGGAATAGCGGGGGGTCGTGGGAGACCCAGTACTTC. The chain combines TRBV27 with TRBJ2-5; 10 bases are shared with TRBD2. This CDR3 has 16 amino acids. V was pared by 6 bases and J by 5 bases, with 12 bases of the junction left unmatched. The germline V gene has CDR1 MNHEY and CDR2 SMNVEV (reference sequence).

The chain combines TRBV30 with TRBJ1-2, with a possible D match to TRBD1 (5 bases). V gave up 0 bases and J gave up 8 bases, with 13 bases separating them. Germline V gene data show CDR1 as GTSNPN and CDR2 as SVGIG (reference sequence). The CDR3 loop spans 13 amino acids. The DNA for the CDR3 is TGTGCCTGGAGTGTGGGTCAGGGTGAGGGCTACACCTTC. Protein product: CAWSVGQGEGYTF.

The rearrangement joins TRBV10-1 to TRBJ2-1, with 10 bases that match TRBD1. The V gene's germline CDR1 is WNHNN and CDR2 SYGVQD (reference sequence). The trim removed 3 bases at V and 2 bases at J, leaving 7 bases unmatched. This CDR3 contains 17 residues. Here the CDR3 reads CASSEPGQGLPYNEQFF. CDR3 sequence (DNA): TGCGCCAGCAGTGAACCGGGACAGGGGTTACCCTACAATGAGCAGTTCTTC.

V gene TRBV6-5 combines with J gene TRBJ1-1, with 10 nucleotides matching TRBD1. CDR1 and CDR2 from the germline V gene are MNHEY and SVGAGI. The CDR3 totals 14 residues. Trimming took 4 bases from V and 10 from J; bases not matched to a gene: 9. The CDR3 sequence is CASSWTGGESGAFF. In nucleotides, the CDR3 is TGTGCCAGCAGTTGGACAGGGGGGGAATCGGGAGCTTTCTTT.